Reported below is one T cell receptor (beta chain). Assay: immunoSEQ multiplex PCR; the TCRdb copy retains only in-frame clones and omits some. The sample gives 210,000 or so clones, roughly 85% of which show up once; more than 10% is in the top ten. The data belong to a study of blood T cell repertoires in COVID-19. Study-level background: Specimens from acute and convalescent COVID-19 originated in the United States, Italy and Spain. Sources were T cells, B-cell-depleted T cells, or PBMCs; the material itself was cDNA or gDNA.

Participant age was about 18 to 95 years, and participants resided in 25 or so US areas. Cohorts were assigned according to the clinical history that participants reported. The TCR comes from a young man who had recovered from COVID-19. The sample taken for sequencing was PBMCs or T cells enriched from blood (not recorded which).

The CDR3 nucleotides are TGTGCCAGCAGTTACTCTATTCAGAGCGACAATGAGCAGTTCTTC. This translates into CASSYSIQSDNEQFF. This sequence joins TRBV6-5 and TRBJ2-1; D is unresolved. Trimming removed 0 bases at V and 5 bases at J, with 11 bases between. Per the germline V gene, CDR1 is MNHEY and CDR2 is SVGAGI. This CDR3 contains 15 residues.